The clone carrying this TCR beta chain was seen only once. Its antigen is as yet unknown. This specimen comes from a study of cytomegalovirus exposure and HLA in healthy donors. A multiplex PCR was run with 60 Vbeta primers and 13 Jbeta primers. The protocol was immunoSEQ multiplex PCR, while the TCRdb copy is restricted to in-frame clones and leaves out a portion. The sample has 100,000 to 150,000 clones, 77% seen once. Findings and limits, study-wide: When a later analysis was performed, an Asian-associated ancestry cluster reportedly had fewer N-insertions than the roughly 670-donor mean. For most TCR beta V segments, an earlier analysis put the productive rate at about 87% or about 30% of the time. The study labeled 150 or so TCR beta chains cytomegalovirus-associated.

The source of this sequence is a woman in her thirties or forties in good health and CMV-seropositive. The specimen was PBMCs.

This chain's CDR3 is CATSSTDSTVQYF. CDR3 DNA: TGTGCCACCAGCAGTACTGATAGTACGGTCCAGTACTTC. The chain employs TRBV15 and TRBJ2-5; the D is unclear. V lost 3 bases and J lost 10, with 15 bases in between. In germline, CDR1 is LNHNV, CDR2 YYDKDF (reference sequence). The CDR3 is made up of 13 amino acids.